A selection of T cell receptor beta chains follows, all from one sample in a study of immune characterization of retroperitoneal liposarcoma. TCRdb analysed the PCR reads with MiXCR anew, one entry per CDR3 protein. The table shows roughly 20,000 distinct CDR3 sequences, with 35% to 45% occurring only once. Source material: blood. Receptors originate from a male donor with retroperitoneal liposarcoma. The CDR3 runs from the conserved cysteine through the conserved F or W. Each record gives: V gene, CDR3 protein.

>TRBV6-2/TRBV6-3
CASSKGPLQNTQYF
>TRBV6-1
CASEEGQAYSPLHF
>TRBV6-5
CASSYVPPASGGETQYF
>TRBV7-6
CASSSRTGEISGYTF
>TRBV10-2
CASSDYSLSGANVLTF
>TRBV25-1
CASSEGRDSHRSYNEQYF
>TRBV6-8
CASRDVGGATEAFF
>TRBV24-1
CATSDPQRRVTYEQFF
>TRBV6-2/TRBV6-3
CASSYPEGLAGADTQYF
>TRBV27
CASSLSGTEAFF
>TRBV11-3
CASSLVGDQAFF
>TRBV12-3/TRBV12-4
CASSVGTVRTNQPQHF
>TRBV6-6
CASSYSSASNEQFF
>TRBV7-2
CASSAGTEVSQHF
>TRBV7-3
CASSVKEGVGEQYF
>TRBV6-5
CASSYDAQGGFQETQYF
>TRBV7-3
CASSLQPAAGETQFF
>TRBV6-6
CASSTRRGPSSYEQYF
>TRBV5-1
CASSSSNSEETQYF
>TRBV7-9
CASSLYQGARDEQYF
>TRBV10-2
CASTEDYPSYEQYF
>TRBV12-3/TRBV12-4
CASSRDIYNEQFF
>TRBV6-6
CASSYDRGTGNTIYF
>TRBV12-3/TRBV12-4
CASSLQGYEQYF
>TRBV24-1
CATSDSWTANTGELFF
>TRBV6-1
CASSEELAGTTGELFF
>TRBV10-3
CAINQGTTDTQYF
>TRBV4-3
CASSQDPRLAVYNEQYF
>TRBV27
CATQVWNEQFF
>TRBV7-8
CASSLAGGETQYF
>TRBV10-2
CASSEFVRGSNYGYTF
>TRBV11-2
CASSFRSGTGTYEQYF
>TRBV9
CASSVGGGTGSYNEQFF
>TRBV7-2
CASTMALGPYYEQFF
>TRBV5-3
CASSFGTGAQQETQYF
>TRBV6-1
CASRRDRGFADTQYF
>TRBV6-1
CASRLRRSSYNEQFF
>TRBV7-3
CASSVLSGGHYNEQYF
>TRBV6-1
CASRLSARSYNEQFF
>TRBV6-6
CASSLRDTQYF
>TRBV12-3/TRBV12-4
CASRPRERQGELFF
>TRBV6-5
CASRGGANVLTF
>TRBV27
CASSPTTGGDTQYF
>TRBV6-1
CASSPRGWDEQYF